This T cell receptor beta chain was observed in a study of blood T cell repertoires in COVID-19. Study overall: The United States, Italy and Spain provided the acute and convalescent COVID-19 samples. PBMCs, B-cell-depleted T cells, or T cells provided the cDNA or gDNA that made up the material.

Original methodology: Amplification of reference gene primers was used by the study to estimate nucleated cell counts. Measured with immunoSEQ multiplex PCR; TCRdb has only the in-frame clones, and not every one. V, J and clone size are those of that table, while D and trimming were read from the DNA. The table records under 250,000 clones, 80% to 90% of them present only once. Germline lookup yields CDR1 SGDLS and CDR2 YYNGEE. The CDR3 is 16 amino acids. V lost 4 bases and J 0 bases, leaving 15 bases between the germline ends. This chain links TRBV9 with TRBJ2-3; D is possibly TRBD1 (5 bases). Sequenced input: peripheral blood. This TCR was recovered from a man older than 75 with acute or convalescent COVID-19. CDR3 protein: CASSIRPTGSTDTQYF. The DNA for the CDR3 is TGTGCCAGCAGCATACGACCAACAGGTAGCACAGATACGCAGTATTTT.